Listed below are T cell receptor beta chains from one sample, sequenced in a study of blood T cell repertoires in COVID-19. Method: immunoSEQ multiplex PCR; TCRdb's copy keeps in-frame clones and lacks some. The sample lists 90,000 to 120,000 clones, approximately 70% seen once, with approximately 6.3% in the top ten. Material: peripheral blood. The receptor set was obtained from an older man with acute or convalescent COVID-19. Both conserved end residues are part of each CDR3. D genes are given only for firm matches. Size tells how often a clone was seen (once, few, many) or the class of an expanded clone, and some rows leave it out.

>-|TRBV5-1|-|TRBJ2-3
CASSLDGGGTDTQYF
TGCGCCAGCAGCTTGGACGGTGGCGGAACAGATACGCAGTATTTT
>-|TRBV6-5|TRBD1|TRBJ2-7
CASTLGQGGYEQYF
TGTGCCAGCACCTTGGGACAGGGAGGGTACGAGCAGTACTTC
>-|TRBV18|TRBD2|TRBJ2-2
CASSPGRGNTGELFF
TGTGCCAGCTCACCAGGGAGGGGAAACACCGGGGAGCTGTTTTTT
>-|TRBV18|-|TRBJ2-7
CASSPYPLTGRDEQYF
TGTGCCAGCTCACCGTACCCACTCACAGGGAGGGACGAGCAGTACTTC
>-|TRBV28|-|TRBJ2-2
CASSPQGRELFF
TGTGCCAGCAGTCCCCAGGGCAGGGAGCTGTTTTTT
>-|TRBV11-2|-|TRBJ1-3
CASSLARLDSGNTIYF
TGTGCCAGCAGCTTAGCCCGATTAGACTCTGGAAACACCATATATTTT
>-|TRBV7-3|TRBD2|TRBJ2-3
CASSLNAGGRGWADTQYF
TGTGCCAGCAGCTTAAATGCTGGCGGGAGAGGGTGGGCAGATACGCAGTATTTT
>-|TRBV20-1|-|TRBJ1-1
CRAGGNTEAFF
TGCAGAGCCGGGGGAAACACTGAAGCTTTCTTT
>-|TRBV6-5|-|TRBJ2-1
CATSKSGEQFF
TGTGCCACCTCTAAATCGGGTGAGCAGTTCTTC
>many|TRBV28|TRBD1|TRBJ1-4
CASSLLGTGDRLFF
TGTGCCAGCAGTTTATTGGGGACAGGAGATAGACTGTTTTTT
>few|TRBV11-2|TRBD2|TRBJ2-3
CASSKPLAGATDTQYF
TGTGCCAGCAGCAAACCTCTAGCGGGCGCGACAGATACGCAGTATTTT
>few|TRBV4-3|TRBD1|TRBJ2-7
CASSQDRGSSYEQYF
TGCGCCAGCAGCCAGGACAGGGGGTCCTCCTACGAGCAGTACTTC
>-|TRBV12-3/TRBV12-4|TRBD2|TRBJ2-6
CASSWDYQNVLTF
TGTGCCAGCAGCTGGGACTACCAAAACGTCCTGACTTTC
>-|TRBV7-9|TRBD1|TRBJ1-4
CASSPWTGMDEKLFF
TGTGCCAGCAGCCCGTGGACAGGGATGGATGAAAAACTGTTTTTT
>-|TRBV18|TRBD2|TRBJ2-1
CASSLGLAGSNEQFF
TGTGCCAGCTCACTGGGACTAGCGGGAAGCAATGAGCAGTTCTTC
>-|TRBV5-1|-|TRBJ2-3
CASSLVAGQRLTDTQYF
TGCGCCAGCAGCTTGGTTGCAGGGCAGCGACTCACAGATACGCAGTATTTT
>-|TRBV7-3|-|TRBJ2-7
CASSLTSPPSIQTTYEQYF
TGTGCCAGCAGCTTAACGTCTCCTCCCTCCATACAGACTACCTACGAGCAGTACTTC
>many|TRBV7-9|TRBD2|TRBJ2-7
CASSSGGSGGSYEQYF
TGTGCCAGCAGCTCCGGCGGGAGCGGGGGCTCCTACGAGCAGTACTTC
>few|TRBV5-1|TRBD2|TRBJ2-1
CASSLGTSGRLNEQFF
TGCGCCAGCAGCTTGGGGACTAGCGGGAGACTCAATGAGCAGTTCTTC
>-|TRBV7-8|TRBD1|TRBJ2-7
CASSLEDRASYEQYF
TGTGCCAGCAGCTTAGAGGACAGGGCATCCTACGAGCAGTACTTC
>once|TRBV19|TRBD1|TRBJ1-5
CASSLDGTEPNQPQHF
TGTGCCAGTAGTCTAGACGGGACAGAGCCTAATCAGCCCCAGCATTTT
>-|TRBV5-8|-|TRBJ1-5
CASSLVSWTRDNQPQHF
TGTGCCAGCAGCTTGGTATCTTGGACTCGTGACAATCAGCCCCAGCATTTT
>-|TRBV9|TRBD2|TRBJ2-2
CASSPIVLAGAGELFF
TGTGCCAGCAGCCCTATTGTGCTAGCGGGAGCTGGGGAGCTGTTTTTT
>few|TRBV10-1|-|TRBJ2-7
CASSVQRTSYEQYF
TGCGCCAGCAGTGTCCAGCGAACCTCCTACGAGCAGTACTTC
>-|TRBV28|TRBD2|TRBJ2-5
CASSFRGRGETQYF
TGTGCCAGCAGTTTCCGAGGGAGGGGAGAGACCCAGTACTTC
>few|TRBV9|-|TRBJ2-1
CASSVESVGEQFF
TGTGCCAGCAGCGTAGAAAGCGTCGGTGAGCAGTTCTTC
>-|TRBV5-5|-|TRBJ2-2
CASSQNTGELFF
TGTGCCAGCAGCCAGAACACCGGGGAGCTGTTTTTT
>-|TRBV7-8|TRBD1|TRBJ2-7
CASSLGQGIYEQYF
TGTGCCAGCAGCTTAGGACAGGGAATCTACGAGCAGTACTTC
>-|TRBV18|-|TRBJ1-5
CASSPQGNQPQHF
TGTGCCAGCTCACCCCAGGGGAATCAGCCCCAGCATTTT
>few|TRBV7-2|TRBD2|TRBJ2-2
CASNRFSGSSGELFF
TGTGCCAGCAACCGATTTAGCGGGAGTTCAGGGGAGCTGTTTTTT
>few|TRBV5-1|-|TRBJ1-5
CASSLDGGGLGNQPQHF
TGCGCCAGCAGCTTGGATGGGGGAGGGTTGGGCAATCAGCCCCAGCATTTT
>few|TRBV29-1|-|TRBJ1-2
CSVWAQGFYGYTF
TGCAGCGTTTGGGCCCAGGGATTCTATGGCTACACCTTC
>-|TRBV24-1|-|TRBJ1-1
CATSDSGLPNTEAFF
TGTGCCACCAGTGACTCGGGACTTCCGAACACTGAAGCTTTCTTT
>-|TRBV28|TRBD2|TRBJ2-5
CASSLLAGLQETQYF
TGTGCCAGCAGTTTACTAGCGGGCCTCCAAGAGACCCAGTACTTC
>few|TRBV10-3|-|TRBJ2-2
CAIAIGGGPRETGELFF
TGTGCCATCGCGATAGGGGGTGGACCGAGGGAGACCGGGGAGCTGTTTTTT
>-|TRBV5-1|TRBD1|TRBJ1-6
CASSLRQGGNSPLHF
TGCGCCAGCAGCTTGAGACAGGGCGGCAATTCACCCCTCCACTTT
>-|TRBV6-5|-|TRBJ1-2
CASSYGGTHGGYTF
TGTGCCAGCAGTTACGGGGGGACTCATGGTGGCTACACCTTC
>few|TRBV28|TRBD2|TRBJ2-3
CASSTTQREGTDTQYF
TGTGCCAGCAGCACTACTCAGCGGGAGGGCACAGATACGCAGTATTTT
>-|TRBV10-3|-|TRBJ2-1
CAIKPQREGWNEQFF
TGTGCCATCAAACCTCAGAGGGAAGGATGGAATGAGCAGTTCTTC
>-|TRBV6-5|-|TRBJ1-1
CASTRGMNTEAFF
TGTGCCAGCACCAGGGGCATGAACACTGAAGCTTTCTTT
>-|TRBV5-1|-|TRBJ1-4
CASSLIGSRTNEKLFF
TGCGCCAGCAGCTTGATAGGGAGTCGCACTAATGAAAAACTGTTTTTT
>few|TRBV7-9|-|TRBJ1-2
CASSGGGPYGYTF
TGTGCCAGCAGCGGGGGGGGCCCCTATGGCTACACCTTC
>-|TRBV9|-|TRBJ2-1
CASSGARGNEQFF
TGTGCCAGCAGCGGGGCCCGGGGAAATGAGCAGTTCTTC
>-|TRBV3-1/TRBV3-2|TRBD1|TRBJ1-5
CASSQRTGGVQPQHF
TGTGCCAGCAGCCAAAGGACAGGGGGCGTTCAGCCCCAGCATTTT
>-|TRBV5-1|TRBD2|TRBJ2-1
CASSLPSGYNEQFF
TGCGCCAGCAGCTTGCCTAGCGGCTACAATGAGCAGTTCTTC
>-|TRBV6-6|-|TRBJ1-5
CASTGSNQPQHF
TGTGCCAGCACCGGTAGCAATCAGCCCCAGCATTTT
>-|TRBV5-1|-|TRBJ1-3
CASRAEGDTIYF
TGCGCCAGCAGGGCAGAAGGAGACACCATATATTTT
>-|TRBV5-1|-|TRBJ2-5
CASSLGTVQETQYF
TGCGCCAGCAGCTTGGGGACAGTACAAGAGACCCAGTACTTC
>-|TRBV5-1|TRBD2|TRBJ2-3
CASSPVAGGPADTQYF
TGCGCCAGCAGCCCAGTAGCGGGAGGGCCGGCAGATACGCAGTATTTT
>-|TRBV19|-|TRBJ1-6
CASSAGIDSPLHF
TGTGCCAGTAGTGCAGGGATCGATTCACCCCTCCACTTT
>once|TRBV28|TRBD1|TRBJ2-2
CAVPDQGAGELFF
TGTGCCGTTCCGGATCAGGGGGCCGGGGAGCTGTTTTTT
>few|TRBV27|-|TRBJ2-5
CASRLGASQETQYF
TGTGCCAGCAGACTGGGGGCGTCCCAAGAGACCCAGTACTTC
>-|TRBV27|-|TRBJ1-6
CASSLQGGGSPLHF
TGTGCCAGCAGCCTACAGGGCGGAGGCTCACCCCTCCACTTT
>-|TRBV28|TRBD2|TRBJ2-7
CASSITGTSREQYF
TGTGCCAGCAGTATTACCGGGACTAGCCGCGAGCAGTACTTC
>-|TRBV2|-|TRBJ1-1
CASSAGRGSTEAFF
TGTGCCAGCAGTGCCGGGAGGGGGAGCACTGAAGCTTTCTTT
>-|TRBV28|-|TRBJ2-7
CASSSAGAYEQYF
TGTGCCAGCAGTTCGGCGGGTGCCTACGAGCAGTACTTC
>-|TRBV4-3|TRBD2|TRBJ2-7
CASSQDRLAGTTTYEQYF
TGCGCCAGCAGCCAAGATAGACTAGCGGGAACCACAACCTACGAGCAGTACTTC
>-|TRBV25-1|-|TRBJ2-3
CVSRSGASTDTQYF
TGTGTCAGCAGGAGCGGCGCTAGCACAGATACGCAGTATTTT
>-|TRBV7-2|TRBD2|TRBJ2-1
CASSLIGLAGGNEQFF
TGTGCCAGCAGCTTAATAGGGCTAGCGGGAGGCAATGAGCAGTTCTTC
>-|TRBV28|TRBD2|TRBJ2-1
CASLLAGGGEQFF
TGTGCCAGCTTGCTAGCGGGAGGAGGTGAGCAGTTCTTC